This is a list of T cell receptor beta chains from one sample in a study of neurological immune-mediated disorders. TCRdb analysed the 5' RACE reads with MiXCR anew, one entry per CDR3 protein. Here the sample spans some 47,000 distinct CDR3 sequences, roughly 15% being singletons. Sequencing used PBMCs. The receptor source for this set is a man in his fifties or sixties in good health. CDR3s include the opening cysteine and the closing phenylalanine or tryptophan. Fields, in order: D gene, clone size, V gene, J gene, CDR3 protein, CDR3 DNA. A D gene is named only where the DNA matches it firmly. Only part of the rows carry a size: once, few, many, or a class if the clone is expanded.

TRBD1,many,TRBV28,TRBJ2-7,CASSFPTGQAPPLNF,TGTGCCAGCAGTTTTCCTACGGGACAGGCCCCCCCCCTGAACTTC
TRBD1,many,TRBV28,TRBJ2-3,CASTAIGTGGLDTQYF,TGTGCCAGCACCGCGATAGGGACAGGGGGGTTAGATACGCAGTATTTT
-,few,TRBV5-4,TRBJ2-2,CASSNRVTGELFF,TGTGCCAGCAGTAACAGGGTAACCGGGGAGCTGTTTTTT
-,many,TRBV20-1,TRBJ2-1,CSADTHLDNEQFF,TGCAGTGCCGACACCCACCTCGACAATGAGCAGTTCTTC
TRBD2,many,TRBV3-1,TRBJ2-7,CASSTASGSYEQYF,TGTGCCAGCAGCACGGCTAGCGGCTCCTACGAGCAGTACTTC
TRBD1,-,TRBV14,TRBJ2-1,CASSQDPALAGAGGWVYNEQFF,TGTGCCAGCAGCCAAGACCCGGCCCTCGCGGGTGCAGGGGGTTGGGTTTACAATGAGCAGTTCTTC
-,few,TRBV14,TRBJ2-7,CASSQEQSYSYEQYF,TGTGCCAGCAGCCAAGAGCAAAGCTACTCCTACGAGCAGTACTTC
TRBD1,many,TRBV20-1,TRBJ2-7,CSALTGGLRGEQYF,TGCAGTGCCTTAACAGGGGGCCTTCGGGGCGAGCAGTACTTC
-,-,TRBV20-1,TRBJ2-7,CSANPLRESPYEQCF,TGCAGTGCCAACCCCCTCAGGGAGAGCCCCTACGAGCAGTGCTTC
TRBD1,many,TRBV7-2,TRBJ2-5,CASVSGTGGALTQYF,TGTGCCAGCGTCTCCGGGACAGGGGGCGCGTTGACCCAGTACTTC
-,-,TRBV20-1,TRBJ1-2,CSARIAAEGYGYTF,TGCAGTGCTAGAATCGCGGCGGAGGGCTATGGCTACACCTTC
TRBD2,many,TRBV29-1,TRBJ2-5,CSVGTGTTKETQYF,TGCAGCGTTGGGACCGGGACTACGAAAGAGACCCAGTACTTC
-,-,TRBV5-1,TRBJ1-1,CASLIRQNMNTEAFF,TGCGCCAGCTTAATTCGACAGAACATGAACACTGAAGCTTTCTTT
TRBD1,many,TRBV12-5,TRBJ1-2,CASGLAGQAGGYTF,TGTGCTAGTGGTTTGGCGGGACAGGCAGGGGGCTACACCTTC
TRBD1,many,TRBV5-6,TRBJ2-1,CASSPGTGDSYNEQFF,TGTGCCAGCAGCCCGGGGACAGGGGACTCCTACAATGAGCAGTTCTTC
-,many,TRBV20-1,TRBJ2-7,CSARPGSYEQYF,TGCAGTGCTAGACCTGGCTCCTACGAGCAGTACTTC
TRBD2,many,TRBV3-1,TRBJ2-1,CASSSLREGPYNEQFF,TGTGCCAGCAGCTCCCTGCGGGAGGGCCCCTACAATGAGCAGTTCTTC
-,many,TRBV27,TRBJ2-2,CASSLIWGAGELFF,TGTGCCAGCAGTTTAATTTGGGGGGCCGGGGAGCTGTTTTTT